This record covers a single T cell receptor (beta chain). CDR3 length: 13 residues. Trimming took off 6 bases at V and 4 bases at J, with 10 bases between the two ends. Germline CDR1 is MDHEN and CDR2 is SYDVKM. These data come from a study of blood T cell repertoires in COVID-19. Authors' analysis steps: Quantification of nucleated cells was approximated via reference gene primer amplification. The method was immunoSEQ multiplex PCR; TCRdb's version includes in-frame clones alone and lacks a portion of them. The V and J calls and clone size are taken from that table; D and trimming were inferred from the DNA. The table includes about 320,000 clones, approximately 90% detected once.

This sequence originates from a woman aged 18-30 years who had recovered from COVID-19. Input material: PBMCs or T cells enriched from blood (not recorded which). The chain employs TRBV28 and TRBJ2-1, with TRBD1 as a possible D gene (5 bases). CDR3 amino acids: CASRLDRYNEQFF. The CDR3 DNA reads TGTGCCAGCAGACTTGACAGATACAATGAGCAGTTCTTC.